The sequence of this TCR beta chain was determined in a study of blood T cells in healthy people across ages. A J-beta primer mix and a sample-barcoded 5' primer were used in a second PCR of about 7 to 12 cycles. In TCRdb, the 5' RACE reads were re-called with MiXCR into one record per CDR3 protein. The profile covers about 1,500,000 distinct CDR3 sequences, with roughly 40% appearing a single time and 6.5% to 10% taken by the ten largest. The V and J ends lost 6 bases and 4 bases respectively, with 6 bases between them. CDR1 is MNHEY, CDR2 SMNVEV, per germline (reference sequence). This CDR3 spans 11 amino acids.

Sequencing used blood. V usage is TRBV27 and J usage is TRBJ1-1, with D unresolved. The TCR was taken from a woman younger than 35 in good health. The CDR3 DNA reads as TGTGCCAGCAGGATGGGCACTGAAGCTTTCTTT. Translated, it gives CASRMGTEAFF.